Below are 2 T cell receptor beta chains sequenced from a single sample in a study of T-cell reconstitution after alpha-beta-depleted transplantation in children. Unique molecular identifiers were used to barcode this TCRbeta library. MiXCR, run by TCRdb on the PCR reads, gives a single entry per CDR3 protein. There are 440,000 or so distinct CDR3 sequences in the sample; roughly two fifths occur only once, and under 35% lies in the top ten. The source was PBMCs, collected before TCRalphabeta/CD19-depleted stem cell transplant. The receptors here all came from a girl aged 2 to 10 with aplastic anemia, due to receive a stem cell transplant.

In DNA, the CDR3 is TGTGCCAGCAGCTCCCTCGGGACGGAATACTCCTACGAGCAGTACTTC. Protein: CASSSLGTEYSYEQYF. The chain employs TRBV7-9 and TRBJ2-7; D might be TRBD1 or TRBD2, each matching 5 bases. The CDR3 contains 16 residues. With 4 bases removed from V and 0 bases from J, the gap between germline ends came to 16 bases. From germline, CDR1 is SEHNR and CDR2 FQNEAQ (reference sequence).

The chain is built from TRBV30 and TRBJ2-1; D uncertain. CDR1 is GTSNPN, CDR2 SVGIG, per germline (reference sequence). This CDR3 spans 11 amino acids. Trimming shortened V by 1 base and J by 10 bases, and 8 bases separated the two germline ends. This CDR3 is CAWSDFREQFF. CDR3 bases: TGTGCCTGGAGTGACTTTCGGGAGCAGTTCTTC.